One sample yielded the 9 T cell receptor beta chains listed below, sequenced in a study of T cells in localized non-small cell lung cancer. Profiled with immunoSEQ multiplex PCR; TCRdb holds only in-frame clones, not every one. This repertoire shows 20,000 to 30,000 clones, 70% to 90% found once; its top ten account for 1.1%. The sequencing here drew on peripheral blood, taken before any cancer treatment. The receptors shown here come from a woman aged 35 to 70 with stage I lung adenocarcinoma.

In this sample, this clone turned up once. The CDR3 nucleotides read TGTGCCAGCAGCTTGGGGCAGGGGCTCTACGAGCAGTACTTC. Translating gives CASSLGQGLYEQYF. The chain uses TRBV7-3 and TRBJ2-7; D might be TRBD1 (6 bases). Germline V gives CDR1 SGHTA, CDR2 FQGTGA. Trimming pared 3 bases from V and 3 bases from J, leaving 12 bases between. This CDR3 contains 14 residues.

The chain uses TRBV9 and TRBJ2-3; 9 bases line up with TRBD2. Per germline, CDR1 SGDLS and CDR2 YYNGEE. V gave up 2 bases and J gave up 6 bases; unmatched junction bases: 7. The CDR3 contains 15 residues. This CDR3 reads CASSVGLAGYDTQYF. CDR3 nucleotide sequence: TGTGCCAGCAGCGTCGGGCTAGCGGGGTACGATACGCAGTATTTT.

The CDR3, as DNA: TGCGCCAGCAGCAAACAGGGGGCGACGGGGGAGCCCCAGCATTTT. Translated, it gives CASSKQGATGEPQHF. The V gene is TRBV5-1, the J gene TRBJ1-5, with TRBD1 matching over 9 bases. The length of the CDR3 is 15 residues. V lost 4 bases to trimming and J lost 8 bases; unmatched junction nucleotides: 10. CDR1 and CDR2 (germline): SGHRS, YFSETQ.

V and J are TRBV7-2 and TRBJ2-5, with 14 bases matching TRBD2. Germline lookup yields CDR1 SGHTA and CDR2 FQGNSA. V lost 4 bases to trimming and J lost 2 bases; unmatched junction nucleotides: 3. There are 16 residues in the CDR3. CDR3 protein: CASSSRLAGGQETQYF. CDR3 sequence (DNA): TGTGCCAGCAGCTCCCGACTAGCGGGGGGGCAAGAGACCCAGTACTTC.

V is TRBV28 and J is TRBJ1-2, with 8 bases identical to TRBD1. The CDR3 is made up of 16 amino acids. Germline V gene data show CDR1 as MDHEN and CDR2 as SYDVKM. V lost 5 bases, J lost 0 bases, and 8 bases stayed unmatched. For the CDR3, the DNA is TGTGCCAGCAGTCTCCAGACAGGGGCAGCTAACTATGGCTACACCTTC. This sequence encodes CASSLQTGAANYGYTF.

The rearrangement joins TRBV5-4 to TRBJ2-5, with 11 bases matching TRBD2. Germline CDR1 SGHNT, CDR2 YYREEE (reference sequence). The J segment lost 4 bases and the V segment lost 4 bases, leaving 15 bases of the junction unmatched. The length of the CDR3 is 18 residues. CDR3 amino acids: CASSPGGSGGAQRETQYF. The CDR3 DNA reads TGTGCCAGCAGCCCCGGCGGTAGCGGGGGGGCTCAACGAGAGACCCAGTACTTC.

This clone was picked up a small number of times. The chain couples TRBV11-1 to TRBJ1-1; no definite D call. Looked up from germline, CDR1 is SGHAT and CDR2 is FQDESV (reference sequence). CDR3 length equals 13 residues. V was shortened by 6 bases and J by 4 bases, with 12 bases between the two germline ends. The CDR3 region has the DNA TGTGCCAGCAGTCCCAGGTACGTCACTGAAGCTTTCTTT. Amino acid sequence: CASSPRYVTEAFF.

This chain links TRBV6-4 with TRBJ2-6; D call uncertain. Germline assignment: CDR1 MRHNA and CDR2 SNTAGT. The CDR3 is 14 residues long. The V end lost 5 bases, the J end lost 0 bases, and 5 bases lay between the germline ends. DNA of the CDR3: TGTGCCAGCAGTCTAAACTCTGGGGCCAACGTCCTGACTTTC. It encodes CASSLNSGANVLTF.

V usage is TRBV4-1 and J usage is TRBJ1-2; 10 bases fit TRBD1. Germline values: CDR1 MGHRA, CDR2 YSYEKL. The V gene end was trimmed by 5 bases and the J gene end by 8 bases; junction bases not matched to a gene: 5. This CDR3 has 13 residues. This CDR3 reads CASSSGTGEGYTF. DNA for the CDR3: TGCGCCAGCAGCTCTGGGACAGGGGAAGGCTACACCTTC.